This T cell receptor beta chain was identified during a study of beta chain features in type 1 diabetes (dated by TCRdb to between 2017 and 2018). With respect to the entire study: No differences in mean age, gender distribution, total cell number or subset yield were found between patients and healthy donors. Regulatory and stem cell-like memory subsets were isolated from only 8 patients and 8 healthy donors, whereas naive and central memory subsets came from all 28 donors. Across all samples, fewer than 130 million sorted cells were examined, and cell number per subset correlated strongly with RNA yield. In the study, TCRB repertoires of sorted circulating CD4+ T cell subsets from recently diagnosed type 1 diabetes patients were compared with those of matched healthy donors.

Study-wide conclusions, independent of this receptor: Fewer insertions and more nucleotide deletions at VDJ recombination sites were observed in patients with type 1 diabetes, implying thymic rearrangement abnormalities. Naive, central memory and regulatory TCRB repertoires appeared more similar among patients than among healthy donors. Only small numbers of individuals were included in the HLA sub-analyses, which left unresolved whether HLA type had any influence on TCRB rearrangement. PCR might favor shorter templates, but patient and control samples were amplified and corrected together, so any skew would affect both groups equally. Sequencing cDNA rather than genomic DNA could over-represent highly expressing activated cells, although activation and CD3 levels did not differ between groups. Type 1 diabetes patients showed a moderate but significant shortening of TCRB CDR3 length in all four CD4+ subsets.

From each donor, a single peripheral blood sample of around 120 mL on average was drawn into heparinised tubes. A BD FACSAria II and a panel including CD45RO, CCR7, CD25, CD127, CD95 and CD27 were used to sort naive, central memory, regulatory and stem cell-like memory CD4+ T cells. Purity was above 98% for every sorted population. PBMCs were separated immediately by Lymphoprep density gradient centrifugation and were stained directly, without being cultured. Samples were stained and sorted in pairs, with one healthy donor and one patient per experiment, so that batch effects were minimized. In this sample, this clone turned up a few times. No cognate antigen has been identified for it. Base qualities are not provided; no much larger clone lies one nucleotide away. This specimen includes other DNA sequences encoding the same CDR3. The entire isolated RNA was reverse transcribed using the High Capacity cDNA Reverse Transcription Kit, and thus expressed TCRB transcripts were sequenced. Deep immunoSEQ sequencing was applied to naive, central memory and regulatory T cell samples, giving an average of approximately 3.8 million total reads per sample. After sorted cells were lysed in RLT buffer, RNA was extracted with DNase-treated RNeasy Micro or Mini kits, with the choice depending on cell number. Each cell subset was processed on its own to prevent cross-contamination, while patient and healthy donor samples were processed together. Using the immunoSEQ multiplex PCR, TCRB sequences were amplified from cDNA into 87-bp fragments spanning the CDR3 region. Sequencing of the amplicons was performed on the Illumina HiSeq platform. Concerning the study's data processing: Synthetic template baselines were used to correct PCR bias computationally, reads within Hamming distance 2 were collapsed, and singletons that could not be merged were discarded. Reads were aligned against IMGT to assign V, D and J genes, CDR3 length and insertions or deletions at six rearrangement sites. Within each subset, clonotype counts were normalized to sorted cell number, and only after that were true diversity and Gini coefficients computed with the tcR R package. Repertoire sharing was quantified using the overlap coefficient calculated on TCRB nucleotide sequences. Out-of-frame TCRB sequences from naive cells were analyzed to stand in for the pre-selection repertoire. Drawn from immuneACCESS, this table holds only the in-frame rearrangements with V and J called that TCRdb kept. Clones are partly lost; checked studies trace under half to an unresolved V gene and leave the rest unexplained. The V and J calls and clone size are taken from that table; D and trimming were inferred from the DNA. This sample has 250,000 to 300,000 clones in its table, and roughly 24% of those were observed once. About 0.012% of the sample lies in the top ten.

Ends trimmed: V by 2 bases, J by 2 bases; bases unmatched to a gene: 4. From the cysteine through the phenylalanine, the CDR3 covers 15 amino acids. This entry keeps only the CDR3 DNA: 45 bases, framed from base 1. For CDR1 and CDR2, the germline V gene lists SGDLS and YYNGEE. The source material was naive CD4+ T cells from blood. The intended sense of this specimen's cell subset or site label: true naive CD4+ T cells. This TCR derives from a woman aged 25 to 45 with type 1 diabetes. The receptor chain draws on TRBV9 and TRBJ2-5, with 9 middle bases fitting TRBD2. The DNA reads TGTGCCAGCAGCGTGGGACTAGCCCAGCAAGAGACCCAGTACTTC. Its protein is CASSVGLAQQETQYF.